The sequence of this TCR beta chain was determined in a study of blood T cell repertoires in COVID-19. This clone has just a few counts. TCRdb's table, derived via immunoSEQ multiplex PCR, lists solely in-frame clones and lacks some. The sample lists around 290,000 clones, approximately 90% occurring once. The sequencing input was PBMCs or T cells enriched from blood (not recorded which). The TCR comes from a woman aged 55-75 years in a cohort exposed to, infected with or recovered from COVID-19 (not recorded which).

The CDR3: CASRTLAATYNEQFF. CDR3 coding DNA: TGTGCCAGTAGAACCCTAGCGGCGACCTACAATGAGCAGTTCTTC. V usage is TRBV19 and J usage is TRBJ2-1; 7 bases align to TRBD2. The CDR3 consists of 15 residues. Germline CDR1 and CDR2: LNHDA and SQIVND (reference sequence). The junction had 7 bases not matched to a gene; V was cut back by 6 bases and J by 2 bases.